This T cell receptor beta chain is from a study of cytomegalovirus exposure and HLA in healthy donors. General study results and limits: Immune exposure data for these donors was limited to CMV serostatus. Presence/absence analyses took donor sequencing depth as roughly uniform.

Germline values: CDR1 PRHDT, CDR2 FYEKMQ (reference sequence). The CDR3 consists of 14 residues. Trimming removed 3 bases from V and 7 bases from J; junction bases left unmatched: 5. Of note for this clone: Its antigen is not identified.

PCR amplification relied on 60 Vbeta primers (plus 13 Jbeta primers). The repertoire was sequenced with immunoSEQ multiplex PCR; TCRdb's copy has only in-frame clones and lacks some. The sample includes some 200,000 clones, over 70% seen only once; the top ten take 3% to 4.5%. Sequenced: PBMCs. The source of this sequence is a man aged 45-60 years in good health and CMV-seronegative. The rearrangement links TRBV13 to TRBJ2-7, with 11 bases fitting TRBD2. As DNA, the CDR3 is TGTGCCAGCAGCTTTAGCGGGGGGGCCCGGGAGCAGTACTTC. Protein: CASSFSGGAREQYF. Looking up the rest from reference TRBV13 and TRBJ2-7 gives the full variable domain: AAGVIQSPRHLIKEKRETATLKCYPIPRHDTVYWYQQGPGQDPQFLISFYEKMQSDKGSIPDRFSAQQFSDYHSELNMSSLELGDSALYFCASSFSGGAREQYFGPGTRLTVT.